This T cell receptor beta chain originates from a study of blood T cells in healthy people across ages. The germline V gene encodes CDR1 SGHNT and CDR2 YYREEE (reference sequence). CDR3 size: 12 residues. A remark on this clonotype: Mismatch with germline at one junction end may stem from a read error.

Combining a sample-barcoded 5' primer with a J-beta primer mix, a second PCR ran for about 7 to 12 cycles. TCRdb redid the calling of the 5' RACE reads with MiXCR, one entry per CDR3 protein. The sample records 1.5 million to 2 million distinct CDR3 sequences, more than 35% being singletons. The clonotype was recovered from a human donor in good health. Input material: blood. The V gene is TRBV5-4, the J gene TRBJ2-7, with D hard to call. The CDR3 sequence: CANSFGRYEQYF. In DNA, the CDR3 is TGTGCCAACAGCTTCGGCCGCTACGAGCAGTACTTC.